Given below is one T cell receptor (beta chain) in context. The antigen is not known. Extractions gave at least 5.5 micrograms of total RNA per sample. The data are from a study of blood T cells in healthy people across ages. Study-level points and caveats: Older age went with lower TCR beta diversity per million T cells, in a roughly linear way. Expanded clonotype changes were possibly confounded by unknown donor CMV status.

Next came a second PCR, run for 7 to 11 cycles, which used a sample-barcoded 5' primer along with a J-beta primer mix. TCRdb independently ran MiXCR on the 5' RACE reads; one entry per CDR3 protein. The sample holds around 1.1 million distinct CDR3 sequences; roughly two fifths are singletons and the top ten take about an eighth. The CDR3 covers 13 residues. Germline trimming cut 5 bases from V and 5 bases from J; bases unmatched to any gene: 5. This receptor was taken from a man aged 18 to 29 in good health. The specimen was blood. The chain joins TRBV12-3 or TRBV12-4 to TRBJ1-1; 7 positions agree with TRBD1. The CDR3 DNA reads TGTGCCAGCAGTCGACAGGGATGGACTGAAGCTTTCTTT. This encodes CASSRQGWTEAFF.